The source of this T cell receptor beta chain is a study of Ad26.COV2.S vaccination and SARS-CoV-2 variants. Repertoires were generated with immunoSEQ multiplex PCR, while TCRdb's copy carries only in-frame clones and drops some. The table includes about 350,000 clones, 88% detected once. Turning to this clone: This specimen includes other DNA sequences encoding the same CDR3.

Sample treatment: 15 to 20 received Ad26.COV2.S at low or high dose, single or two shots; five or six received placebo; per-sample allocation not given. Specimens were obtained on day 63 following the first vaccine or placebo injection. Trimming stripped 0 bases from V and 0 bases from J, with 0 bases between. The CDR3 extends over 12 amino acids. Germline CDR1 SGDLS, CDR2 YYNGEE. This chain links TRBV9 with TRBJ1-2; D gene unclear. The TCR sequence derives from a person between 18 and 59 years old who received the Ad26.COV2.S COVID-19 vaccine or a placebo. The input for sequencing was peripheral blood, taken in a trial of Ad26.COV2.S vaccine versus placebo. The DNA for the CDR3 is TGTGCCAGCAGCGTAGCTAACTATGGCTACACCTTC. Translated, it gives CASSVANYGYTF.